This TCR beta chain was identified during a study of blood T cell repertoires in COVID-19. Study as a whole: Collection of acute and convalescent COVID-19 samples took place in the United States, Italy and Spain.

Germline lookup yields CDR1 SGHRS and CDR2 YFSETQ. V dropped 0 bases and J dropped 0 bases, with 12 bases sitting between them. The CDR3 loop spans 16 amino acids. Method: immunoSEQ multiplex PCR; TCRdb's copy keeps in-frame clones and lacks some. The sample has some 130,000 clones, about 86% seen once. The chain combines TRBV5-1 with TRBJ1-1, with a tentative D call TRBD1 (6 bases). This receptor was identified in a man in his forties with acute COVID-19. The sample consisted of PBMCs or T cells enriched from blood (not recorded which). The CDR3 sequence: CASSLGGNRVNTEAFF. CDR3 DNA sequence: TGCGCCAGCAGCTTGGGAGGAAACAGGGTGAACACTGAAGCTTTCTTT.